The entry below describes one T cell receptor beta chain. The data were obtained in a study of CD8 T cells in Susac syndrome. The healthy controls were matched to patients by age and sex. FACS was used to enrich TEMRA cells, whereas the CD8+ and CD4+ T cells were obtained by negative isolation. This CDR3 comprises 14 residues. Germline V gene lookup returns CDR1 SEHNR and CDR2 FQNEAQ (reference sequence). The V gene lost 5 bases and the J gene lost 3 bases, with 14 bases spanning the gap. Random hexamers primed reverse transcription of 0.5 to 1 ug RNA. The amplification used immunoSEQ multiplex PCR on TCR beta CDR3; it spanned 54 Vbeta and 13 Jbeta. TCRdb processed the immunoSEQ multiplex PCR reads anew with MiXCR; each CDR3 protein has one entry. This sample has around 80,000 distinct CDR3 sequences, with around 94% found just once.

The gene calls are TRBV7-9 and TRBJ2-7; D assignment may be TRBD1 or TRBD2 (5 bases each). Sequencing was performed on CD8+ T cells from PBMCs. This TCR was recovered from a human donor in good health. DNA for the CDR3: TGTGCCAGCAGCGGGTGGAGAGGGGACTACGAGCAGTACTTC. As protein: CASSGWRGDYEQYF.